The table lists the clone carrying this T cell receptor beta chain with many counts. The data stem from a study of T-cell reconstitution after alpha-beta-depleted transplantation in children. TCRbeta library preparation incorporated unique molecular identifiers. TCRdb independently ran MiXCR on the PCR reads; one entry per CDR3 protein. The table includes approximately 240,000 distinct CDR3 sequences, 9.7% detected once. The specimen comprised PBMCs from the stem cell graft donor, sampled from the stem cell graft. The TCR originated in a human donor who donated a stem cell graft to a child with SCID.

In DNA form, the CDR3 reads TGCAGTGTGGATGGGAGAGGGGACACCGGGGAGCTGTTTTTT. Its protein product is CSVDGRGDTGELFF. The chain joins TRBV20-1 to TRBJ2-2, with D perhaps TRBD1 or TRBD2 (5 bases each). Germline-derived CDR1 and CDR2 are DFQATT and SNEGSKA (reference sequence). The CDR3 extends over 14 amino acids. The ends were cut back, 7 bases at V and 3 bases at J, with 15 bases in the middle.